This T cell receptor beta chain is from a study of T cells in localized non-small cell lung cancer. Findings and limits, study-wide: Uninvolved adjacent lung showed peak T cell clonality, exceeding tumor. Appearances in adjacent lung were noted for a median approximately 50 of the top 100 tumor clones.

The method was immunoSEQ multiplex PCR; TCRdb's version includes in-frame clones alone and lacks a portion of them. The sample has around 30,000 clones, roughly 94% seen once; the top ten hold over 0.6%. Details on this clone: The antigen is undetermined.

The TCR comes from a woman aged 35 to 69 with stage I lung adenocarcinoma. The sequencing here drew on peripheral blood, taken before any cancer treatment.

In DNA, the CDR3 is TGTGCCAGCAGTTTTTCGGGGGGAACAGGCGGGACAGATACGCAGTATTTT. Its protein is CASSFSGGTGGTDTQYF. The chain uses TRBV28 and TRBJ2-3, with TRBD2 matching over 7 bases. V shed 3 bases, J shed 3 bases, and the junction held 12 bases outside the gene matches. This CDR3 is 17 amino acids long. CDR1 is MDHEN and CDR2 is SYDVKM in the germline V gene.